This T cell receptor (beta chain) was documented in a study of cytomegalovirus exposure and HLA in healthy donors. It was with 60 Vbeta and 13 Jbeta primers that the PCR ran. Only in-frame clones appear in the TCRdb table, and some are missing; sequencing was by immunoSEQ multiplex PCR. The sample has 98,000 or so clones, around 10% seen once; the top ten hold more than 5%. The germline V gene encodes CDR1 SGHRS and CDR2 YFSETQ. The CDR3 has 14 amino acids. Trimming left V 5 bases short and J 6 bases short, with 14 bases between. This chain links TRBV5-1 with TRBJ1-4, with a possible D match to TRBD1 (5 bases). This TCR derives from a man aged 35-49 years in good health and CMV-seropositive. Sequences were obtained from PBMCs. The CDR3 reads CASSPRGGDEKLFF. DNA for the CDR3: TGCGCCAGCAGTCCCCGGGGGGGAGATGAAAAACTGTTTTTT.